This entry describes one T cell receptor beta chain. Antigen unknown. The sample is drawn from a study of T cell responses to AZD1222 COVID-19 vaccine. Study results and caveats: Nearly half of spike-specific TCRs reportedly target unmutated variant regions. Just a handful of people given AZD1222 tested seropositive at baseline. Distributed over spike, vaccine-associated CD4 TCRs predominated at 160-218 and 743-854.

Germline lookup yields CDR1 SNHLY and CDR2 FYNNEI. The CDR3 consists of 12 residues. V shed 5 bases and J shed 5 bases, with 7 bases lying between them. Produced via immunoSEQ multiplex PCR; TCRdb's table is partial and in-frame only. This table holds around 130,000 clones, 88% found once. V usage is TRBV2 and J usage is TRBJ1-5; D ambiguous. The source was peripheral blood, collected 28 days after the second AZD1222 dose. The clonotype originates from an adult who received the AZD1222 COVID-19 vaccine. CDR3 sequence (DNA): TGTGCCAGCAGTTCTTATGATCAGCCCCAGCATTTT. Translated: CASSSYDQPQHF. Together with reference TRBV2 and TRBJ1-5, the CDR3 gives the full variable domain: EPEVTQTPSHQVTQMGQEVILRCVPISNHLYFYWYRQILGQKVEFLVSFYNNEISEKSEIFDDQFSVERPDGSNFTLKIRSTKLEDSAMYFCASSSYDQPQHFGDGTRLSIL.